This TCR beta chain was observed in a study of blood T cells in healthy people across ages. Across the whole study: In model experiments, template switching was able to capture about one barcoded beta molecule for every two T cells that were present. Study-level points and caveats: With age, beta diversity per million T cells declined roughly linearly, significantly by about 40.

The V and J ends lost 5 bases and 5 bases, in that order; junction bases with no gene match: 11. The CDR3 totals 15 residues. Regarding this clonotype: Antigen specificity is unknown.

Samples each had at least 5.5 micrograms of total RNA extracted. Through a sample-barcoded 5' primer and a J-beta primer mix, a second PCR was run for roughly 6 to 12 cycles. Via MiXCR, TCRdb re-called the 5' RACE reads, giving one row per CDR3 protein. Of about 620,000 distinct CDR3 sequences listed, 40% to 65% are singletons. This TCR came from a woman of 80 years or more in good health. The chain joins TRBV12-3 or TRBV12-4 to TRBJ1-1, with 7 bases fitting TRBD1. Input material: blood. DNA of the CDR3: TGTGCCAGCAGTGGCGCCGGGACAGTCAGAACTGAAGCTTTCTTT. Translated: CASSGAGTVRTEAFF.